Below, 10 T cell receptor beta chains from the same sample are listed, as sequenced in a study of T-cell reconstitution after alpha-beta-depleted transplantation in children. The library targeted TCRbeta and was prepared with unique molecular identifiers. Each CDR3 protein is one row after TCRdb ran MiXCR on the PCR reads. The profile covers 600,000 or so distinct CDR3 sequences, with roughly 23% appearing a single time and 13% to 15% taken by the ten largest. Sequencing used PBMCs, mostly from graft donor cells, obtained 360 days after TCRalphabeta/CD19-depleted stem cell transplant. Every receptor here comes from a boy under two years old who had a stem cell transplant for acute myeloid leukemia, so the T cells may come from the graft donor.

J is TRBJ1-6 and V is TRBV20-1; D remains unclear. Per germline, CDR1 DFQATT and CDR2 SNEGSKA (reference sequence). Trimming cost V 0 bases and J 7 bases, with 13 bases left between them. This CDR3 is 15 amino acids long. This CDR3 reads CSARDRGGPNSPLHF. The DNA for the CDR3 is TGCAGTGCTAGAGATCGGGGAGGGCCCAATTCACCCCTCCACTTT.

This clonotype appeared many times. The rearrangement links TRBV29-1 to TRBJ2-3; 8 bases map to TRBD2. Germline CDR1 is SQVTM and CDR2 is ANQGSEA. J lost 5 bases, V lost 3 bases, and 7 bases had no gene match. CDR3 length: 14 residues. This chain's CDR3 is CSVDRSGVVDTQYF. CDR3 coding DNA: TGCAGCGTTGATCGTAGCGGGGTCGTAGATACGCAGTATTTT.

This chain uses TRBV28 with TRBJ2-7, with TRBD2 matching 11 bases. Germline loops: CDR1 MDHEN, CDR2 SYDVKM. V lost 5 bases, J lost 8 bases, and 8 bases stayed unmatched. There are 14 residues in the CDR3. The CDR3 bases are TGTGCCAGCAGTCCGAGACTAGCGGGGTACCAGCAGTACGTC. Protein product: CASSPRLAGYQQYV.

This chain joins TRBV6-5 and TRBJ1-1, with D possibly matching TRBD1 (5 bases). The CDR3 has 14 amino acids. The V gene's germline CDR1 is MNHEY and CDR2 SVGAGI. V was pared by 2 bases and J by 4 bases, with 11 bases between. The chain's CDR3 is CASSYRLGTTEAFF. CDR3 nucleotides: TGTGCCAGCAGTTACAGGTTGGGGACCACTGAAGCTTTCTTT.

This clonotype was detected a few times. The genes are TRBV20-1 and TRBJ2-2; D may be TRBD1 (7 bases). Germline V gene lookup returns CDR1 DFQATT and CDR2 SNEGSKA (reference sequence). The V end lost 6 bases, the J end lost 4 bases, and 15 bases lay between the germline ends. CDR3 length: 14 amino acids. The CDR3 loop reads CSAGGQLSTGELFF. As DNA, the CDR3 is TGCAGTGCCGGGGGACAGTTGAGCACCGGGGAGCTGTTTTTT.

This rearrangement joins TRBV11-1 to TRBJ2-5, with unresolved D. V dropped 6 bases and J dropped 0 bases, with 11 bases sitting between them. This CDR3 comprises 14 residues. CDR1 is SGHAT, CDR2 FQDESV, per germline (reference sequence). The CDR3 coding sequence is TGTGCCAGCAGTCTAGGGCCGGACCAAGAGACCCAGTACTTC. It specifies CASSLGPDQETQYF.

This clonotype was counted at least ten times. V is TRBV7-2 and J is TRBJ1-5; possibly TRBD1 for D (6 bases). In germline, CDR1 is SGHTA, CDR2 FQGNSA. V lost 5 bases, J lost 2 bases, and 13 bases lay in between. The CDR3 consists of 15 residues. The CDR3 reads CASSPGRGRNQPQHF. Written as DNA, the CDR3 is TGTGCCAGCAGCCCCGGCAGGGGTCGCAATCAGCCCCAGCATTTT.

CDR3 sequence (DNA): TGTGCCAGCAGCCCTACAGGTTACCCCTTCTACGAGCAGTACTTC. Translation: CASSPTGYPFYEQYF. V is TRBV7-6 and J is TRBJ2-7; TRBD1 might be the D (5 bases). The CDR3 sequence is 15 residues long. Germline V gene lookup returns CDR1 SGHVS and CDR2 FNYEAQ. V lost 5 bases, J lost 3 bases, and 17 bases lay in between.

This clonotype appeared a few times. This chain links TRBV20-1 with TRBJ1-5, with 7 bases fitting TRBD1. Trimming cost V 5 bases and J 3 bases; bases outside gene matches: 4. The CDR3 is made up of 13 amino acids. CDR1 is DFQATT, CDR2 SNEGSKA, per germline (reference sequence). The CDR3 here is CSASQGFNQPQHF. DNA for the CDR3: TGCAGTGCTTCACAGGGGTTCAATCAGCCCCAGCATTTT.

In its sample, this clonotype was seen a few times. The CDR3 region has the DNA TGCAGTGCTAGAGGTTCCGACCTGGGGGGCGGCACTGAAGCTTTCTTT. Translating gives CSARGSDLGGGTEAFF. The V call is TRBV20-1, the J call TRBJ1-1; possible D gene TRBD1, 6 bases. Germline assignment: CDR1 DFQATT and CDR2 SNEGSKA (reference sequence). The CDR3 is made up of 16 amino acids. Trimming removed 1 base from V and 4 bases from J, with 19 bases in between.